These 10 T cell receptor beta chains originate from one sample sequenced in a study of blood T cell repertoires in COVID-19. The data were produced by immunoSEQ multiplex PCR, yet TCRdb's version contains in-frame clones alone and is incomplete. The sample has roughly 50,000 clones, under 90% seen once. The sample taken for sequencing was peripheral blood. The receptor set was obtained from a woman aged 80 or older with acute or convalescent COVID-19.

CDR3 loop: CASSLGGQGSPLHF. CDR3 sequence (DNA): TGTGCCAGCAGCTTAGGCGGCCAAGGTTCACCCCTCCACTTT. The chain recombines TRBV7-3 with TRBJ1-6; no reliable D call. The CDR3 runs 14 residues. V was shortened by 2 bases and J by 9 bases, with 11 bases between the two germline ends. In germline, CDR1 is SGHTA, CDR2 FQGTGA.

The chain carries TRBV19 and TRBJ1-3, with unresolved D. Germline CDR1 is LNHDA and CDR2 is SQIVND (reference sequence). The CDR3 spans 13 residues. V was shortened by 6 bases and J by 0 bases, with 6 bases between the two germline ends. The CDR3 sequence is CASRRDSGNTIYF. As DNA, the CDR3 is TGTGCCAGTAGGAGGGACTCTGGAAACACCATATATTTT.

The chain carries TRBV9 and TRBJ2-1; D unclear. This CDR3 has 15 amino acids. Germline V CDR1 and CDR2: SGDLS, YYNGEE. V was pared by 3 bases and J by 0 bases, with 10 bases between. CDR3 bases: TGTGCCAGCAGCGAAGAGCTGAGCTCCTACAATGAGCAGTTCTTC. Translating gives CASSEELSSYNEQFF.

The rearrangement links TRBV5-1 to TRBJ1-6, with TRBD1 identical over 10 bases. The junction had 4 bases not matched to a gene; V was cut back by 1 base and J by 9 bases. The length of the CDR3 is 15 residues. Germline CDR1 and CDR2: SGHRS and YFSETQ. CDR3 sequence reads: CASSLQGTGVSPLHF. The CDR3 DNA reads as TGCGCCAGCAGCTTGCAAGGGACAGGGGTTTCACCCCTCCACTTT.

This clone was observed a single time. The chain links TRBV29-1 to TRBJ1-1, with D perhaps TRBD1 (5 bases). CDR3 length equals 13 residues. Trimming took 2 bases from V and 2 from J, leaving 9 bases between them. Germline V CDR1 and CDR2: SQVTM, ANQGSEA. This CDR3 reads CSVELDRNTEAFF. The CDR3 nucleotides are TGCAGCGTTGAACTTGACAGAAACACTGAAGCTTTCTTT.

The rearrangement links TRBV7-9 to TRBJ2-1; TRBD1 might be the D (8 bases). Trimming stripped 3 bases from V and 6 bases from J, with 15 bases between. Germline V gene sequence: CDR1 SEHNR, CDR2 FQNEAQ (reference sequence). The CDR3 runs to 15 residues. The CDR3: CASSFDRGGGNEQFF. As DNA, the CDR3 is TGTGCCAGCAGCTTCGACAGGGGAGGGGGCAATGAGCAGTTCTTC.

V and J are TRBV11-3 and TRBJ2-3; D might be TRBD2 (6 bases). Germline V CDR1 and CDR2: SGHNT, YENEEA. CDR3 length: 15 amino acids. V was clipped by 5 bases and J by 3 bases, with 15 bases between them. CDR3 in amino acids: CASSVADYLTDTQYF. CDR3 DNA sequence: TGTGCCAGCAGCGTCGCGGACTATTTGACAGATACGCAGTATTTT.

This rearrangement joins TRBV3-1 (or the pseudogene TRBV3-2) to TRBJ2-3, with 13 bases identical to TRBD2. The CDR3 runs to 16 residues. Trimming at V came to 5 bases and at J to 5 bases, leaving 7 bases not matched to a gene. In germline, CDR1 is LGHDT, CDR2 YNNKEL (reference sequence). DNA of the CDR3: TGTGCCAGCAGCTTCGGACTAGCGGGGGATAAAGATACGCAGTATTTT. The encoded protein is CASSFGLAGDKDTQYF.

CDR3 DNA sequence: TGTGCCAGCAGTGAAGATCCAGGGTCGGTAGCCTCCTATGGCTACACCTTC. Translated, it gives CASSEDPGSVASYGYTF. The rearrangement uses TRBV6-1 and TRBJ1-2, with D perhaps TRBD1 (5 bases). This CDR3 comprises 17 residues. V was trimmed by 1 base and J by 4 bases, leaving 19 bases between them. Germline CDR1 MNHNS, CDR2 SASEGT.

The chain combines TRBV6-5 with TRBJ2-3; the match to TRBD2 covers 12 bases. CDR3 size: 14 residues. V was pared by 5 bases and J by 8 bases, with 5 bases of the junction left unmatched. Germline V gene lookup returns CDR1 MNHEY and CDR2 SVGAGI. CDR3 residues: CASSLAGGYGTQYF. CDR3 in DNA: TGTGCCAGCAGTCTAGCGGGGGGGTATGGTACGCAGTATTTT.